This T cell receptor (beta chain) was captured in a study of control samples from healthy donors and cancer patients. Trimming took 6 bases from V and 4 from J, leaving 12 bases between them. Germline V gives CDR1 MNHEY, CDR2 SVGAGI. This CDR3 spans 13 amino acids. Assay: immunoSEQ multiplex PCR; the TCRdb copy retains only in-frame clones and omits some. This table holds 120,000 to 150,000 clones, around 90% found once. The sample was blood. The V gene is TRBV6-5, the J gene TRBJ2-5; TRBD2 might be the D (7 bases). The TCR sequence derives from a man aged 30 to 39 in good health. The CDR3 protein is CASSGGRGETQYF. The CDR3, as DNA: TGTGCCAGCAGCGGGGGGCGGGGAGAGACCCAGTACTTC.